One sample yielded the 22 T cell receptor beta chains listed below, sequenced in a study of blood T cell repertoires in COVID-19. TCRdb's table, derived via immunoSEQ multiplex PCR, lists solely in-frame clones and lacks some. The table records nearly 90,000 clones, 70% to 90% of them present only once. Sequenced material: peripheral blood. These receptors were collected from a man aged 60 to 69 with acute or convalescent COVID-19.

The chain couples TRBV3-1 (or the pseudogene TRBV3-2) to TRBJ2-7, with 8 bases lining up with TRBD2. Germline V gene sequence: CDR1 LGHDT, CDR2 YNNKEL (reference sequence). The CDR3 runs to 16 residues. J was trimmed by 6 bases and V by 1 base; bases with no gene match: 11. The CDR3 DNA sequence: TGTGCCAGCAGCCAAGGTACTGGGGTAGCGGGGCTCGAGCAGTACTTC. As protein: CASSQGTGVAGLEQYF.

The V and J genes are TRBV3-1 (or the pseudogene TRBV3-2) and TRBJ1-1, with D possibly matching TRBD1 (5 bases). The V end lost 7 bases, the J end lost 3 bases, and 12 bases lay between the germline ends. The CDR3 is made up of 13 amino acids. Germline assignment: CDR1 LGHDT and CDR2 YNNKEL (reference sequence). The CDR3 region is CASKFGGYTEAFF. The CDR3 DNA is TGTGCCAGCAAATTCGGGGGGTACACTGAAGCTTTCTTT.

The rearrangement uses TRBV24-1 and TRBJ2-2, with 9 bases lining up with TRBD1. CDR1 is KGHDR and CDR2 is SFDVKD in the germline V gene. V was pared by 9 bases and J by 3 bases, with 4 bases of the junction left unmatched. There are 14 residues in the CDR3. The CDR3 loop is CATRDRGDTGELFF. CDR3 bases: TGTGCCACCCGAGACAGGGGGGACACCGGGGAGCTGTTTTTT.

For the CDR3, the DNA is TGTGCCAGCAGTTATCGAGAGACCCAGTACTTC. Translated: CASSYRETQYF. V gene TRBV27 combines with J gene TRBJ2-5; D gene unclear. This CDR3 contains 11 residues. Germline-derived CDR1 and CDR2 are MNHEY and SMNVEV (reference sequence). V lost 4 bases to trimming and J lost 4 bases, with 4 bases between them.

This sequence joins TRBV27 and TRBJ2-6; no definite D call. Looked up from germline, CDR1 is MNHEY and CDR2 is SMNVEV (reference sequence). Trimming took off 4 bases at V and 0 bases at J, with 4 bases between the two ends. There are 14 residues in the CDR3. The CDR3 spells CASSYSSGANVLTF. CDR3 sequence (DNA): TGTGCCAGCAGTTACAGCTCTGGGGCCAACGTCCTGACTTTC.

The chain combines TRBV5-1 with TRBJ1-6; TRBD1 might be the D (5 bases). The CDR3 contains 16 residues. The ends were cut back, 5 bases at V and 9 bases at J, with 21 bases in the middle. The germline V gene has CDR1 SGHRS and CDR2 YFSETQ. The CDR3 loop reads CASRPTVGEEFSPLHF. CDR3 in DNA: TGCGCCAGCAGACCTACAGTGGGGGAGGAATTTTCACCCCTCCACTTT.

The chain joins TRBV27 to TRBJ1-1; D perhaps matches TRBD1 (6 bases). This CDR3 spans 14 amino acids. Trimming took 8 bases from V and 0 from J, leaving 13 bases between them. Germline V gene sequence: CDR1 MNHEY, CDR2 SMNVEV (reference sequence). CDR3 nucleotides: TGTGCCAGCTCGGGACACCTTATGAACACTGAAGCTTTCTTT. It specifies CASSGHLMNTEAFF.

The chain links TRBV5-1 to TRBJ2-5; a weak D match, TRBD1 (5 bases). The CDR3 has 17 residues. V lost 3 bases and J lost 5, with 23 bases in between. Germline CDR1 is SGHRS and CDR2 is YFSETQ. CDR3: CASSWNLQGPPKETQYF. The CDR3 DNA follows: TGCGCCAGCAGCTGGAACCTTCAGGGCCCTCCCAAGGAGACCCAGTACTTC.

This chain connects TRBV27 to TRBJ2-2, with 7 positions matching TRBD2. The CDR3 extends over 14 amino acids. V shed 7 bases, J shed 3 bases, and the junction held 5 bases outside the gene matches. Germline values: CDR1 MNHEY, CDR2 SMNVEV (reference sequence). Here the CDR3 DNA reads TGTGCCAGCAACCTTAGCGGGTACACCGGGGAGCTGTTTTTT. Translated: CASNLSGYTGELFF.

This clone was observed once. This rearrangement joins TRBV12-5 to TRBJ1-5, with TRBD1 matching 9 bases. The CDR3 runs 18 residues. The germline V gene encodes CDR1 LGHNT and CDR2 FRNRAP. After removal of 0 bases from V and 5 bases from J, the junction contained 11 bases not matched to a gene. The CDR3 is CASGLVNRGLGGDQPQHF. The DNA of the CDR3 is TGTGCTAGTGGTTTGGTCAACAGGGGGCTCGGGGGGGATCAGCCCCAGCATTTT.

The genes are TRBV9 and TRBJ1-4; a possible D gene is TRBD1 (6 bases). Germline CDR1 and CDR2: SGDLS and YYNGEE. This CDR3 is 15 amino acids long. Trimming cost V 4 bases and J 3 bases, with 13 bases left between them. The CDR3 DNA sequence: TGTGCCAGCAGCAGGGGGGGTATGGCTAATGAAAAACTGTTTTTT. Its translation is CASSRGGMANEKLFF.

The chain combines TRBV29-1 with TRBJ2-1; 9 bases line up with TRBD1. The CDR3 spans 13 residues. Germline CDR1 SQVTM, CDR2 ANQGSEA. Trimming took 7 bases from V and 5 from J; bases not matched to a gene: 6. CDR3 nucleotide sequence: TGCAGCGCCCACAGGGGGCTGGACAATGAGCAGTTCTTC. It codes for CSAHRGLDNEQFF.

This clone was seen a handful of times. The chain links TRBV2 to TRBJ1-5, with 9 bases fitting TRBD1. V trimming: 10 bases; J trimming: 4 bases; junction bases outside the gene matches: 5. The CDR3 length is 13 residues. Germline CDR1 reads SNHLY; CDR2 reads FYNNEI. CDR3 in DNA: TGTGCCACCGGACAGGGGCAGAATCAGCCCCAGCATTTT. Its protein product is CATGQGQNQPQHF.

The rearrangement uses TRBV18 and TRBJ1-1; tentative D call: TRBD1 (5 bases). The V gene's germline CDR1 is KGHSH and CDR2 LQKENI. The CDR3 totals 19 residues. Deletions cut 1 base from V and 3 bases from J, with 24 bases between. The CDR3 DNA is TGTGCCAGCTCACCACTCCCCCCAGGTTACAGAGGACATCACACTGAAGCTTTCTTT. It specifies CASSPLPPGYRGHHTEAFF.

The chain is built from TRBV27 and TRBJ2-4; TRBD1 is a possible D gene (5 bases). The V and J ends lost 10 bases and 4 bases respectively, with 14 bases between them. Germline V CDR1 and CDR2: MNHEY, SMNVEV (reference sequence). The CDR3 is made up of 13 amino acids. The CDR3 DNA is TGTGCCACCTCCACAGACAGAAAAAACATTCAGTACTTC. Protein sequence: CATSTDRKNIQYF.

The rearrangement uses TRBV15 and TRBJ2-1; 14 bases are shared with TRBD2. The CDR3 is 18 residues long. Per germline, CDR1 LNHNV and CDR2 YYDKDF (reference sequence). J lost 5 bases, V lost 3 bases, and 9 bases had no gene match. CDR3 sequence (DNA): TGTGCCACCAGCAGTCCCATCCGGACTAGCGGGAGGAACAATGAGCAGTTCTTC. It encodes CATSSPIRTSGRNNEQFF.

V and J are TRBV7-9 and TRBJ2-7; TRBD2 is a possible D gene (6 bases). The V end was cut by 0 bases, the J end by 9 bases, with 12 bases between. Germline CDR1 reads SEHNR; CDR2 reads FQNEAQ (reference sequence). The CDR3 runs to 13 residues. CDR3 amino acids: CASSLAGGKGQYF. CDR3 DNA: TGTGCCAGCAGCTTAGCTGGAGGGAAGGGGCAGTACTTC.

The rearrangement joins TRBV19 to TRBJ1-5; D is unresolved. The CDR3 loop spans 17 amino acids. The V gene's germline CDR1 is LNHDA and CDR2 SQIVND (reference sequence). Trimming removed 7 bases from V and 0 bases from J, with 19 bases in between. CDR3 region: CASTMGGFGVSNQPQHF. CDR3 DNA: TGTGCCAGTACCATGGGAGGGTTTGGGGTTAGCAATCAGCCCCAGCATTTT.

This clone was observed a handful of times. The V call is TRBV19, the J call TRBJ2-2; 8 nucleotides align to TRBD2. The CDR3 has 15 amino acids. V was pared by 7 bases and J by 0 bases, with 4 bases of the junction left unmatched. Germline lookup yields CDR1 LNHDA and CDR2 SQIVND (reference sequence). Here the CDR3 DNA reads TGTGCCAGTAATGGCGGGAGGTCGAACACCGGGGAGCTGTTTTTT. As protein: CASNGGRSNTGELFF.

V is TRBV5-6 and J is TRBJ1-4, with D possibly being TRBD1 (5 bases). V gave up 3 bases and J gave up 2 bases, with 11 bases separating them. The CDR3 sequence is 15 residues long. CDR1 is SGHDT and CDR2 is YYEEEE in the germline V gene. CDR3 region: CASSSQGHTNEKLFF. The CDR3 coding sequence is TGTGCCAGCAGCTCCCAGGGTCACACTAATGAAAAACTGTTTTTT. The full variable domain, rest sourced from reference TRBV5-6 and TRBJ1-4, is DAGVTQSPTHLIKTRGQQVTLRCSPKSGHDTVSWYQQALGQGPQFIFQYYEEEERQRGNFPDRFSGHQFPNYSSELNVNALLLGDSALYLCASSSQGHTNEKLFFGSGTQLSVL.

V usage is TRBV6-5 and J usage is TRBJ2-7, with 7 positions matching TRBD1. Germline values: CDR1 MNHEY, CDR2 SVGAGI. This CDR3 region has 14 residues. V dropped 1 base and J dropped 3; count of bases not matched to a gene: 3. The CDR3 DNA is TGTGCCAGCAGTTACTTGGACAGGAGCTACGAGCAGTACTTC. It is translated as CASSYLDRSYEQYF.

For this clone: One end of the junction is discordant with germline, which a read error may explain. The DNA of the CDR3 is TGTGCCAGTCTTCAACCGGCAGTGCGGGAGCTGAACTTC. Residues: CASLQPAVRELNF. The chain recombines TRBV28 with TRBJ2-7; 7 bases are a match to TRBD2. CDR1 and CDR2 (germline): MDHEN, SYDVKM. This CDR3 is 13 amino acids long.